A selection of T cell receptor beta chains follows, all from one sample in a study of blood T cell repertoires in COVID-19. Generated by immunoSEQ multiplex PCR, the TCRdb table keeps only in-frame clones and is missing some. The sample carries about 220,000 clones, roughly 76% recorded once. Specimen: peripheral blood. The receptors derive from a human donor in a cohort sampled during active COVID-19. CDR3s include the opening cysteine and the closing phenylalanine or tryptophan. A D gene is named only where the DNA matches it firmly.

j_gene: TRBJ2-5; d_gene: .; v_gene: TRBV21-1; CDR3aa: CASSLSGPSGPQETQYF
j_gene: TRBJ2-7; d_gene: .; v_gene: TRBV6-5; CDR3aa: CASSRLQGYEQYF
j_gene: TRBJ2-7; d_gene: TRBD2; v_gene: TRBV27; CDR3aa: CASSLLPKRDPYEQYF
j_gene: TRBJ1-2; d_gene: TRBD1; v_gene: TRBV7-9; CDR3aa: CASSALTGAKHGYTF
j_gene: TRBJ1-1; d_gene: TRBD1; v_gene: TRBV19; CDR3aa: CASSNRGLSRDTEAFF
j_gene: TRBJ2-2; d_gene: .; v_gene: TRBV7-9; CDR3aa: CASSLVSTGELFF
j_gene: TRBJ1-2; d_gene: .; v_gene: TRBV30; CDR3aa: CAWEGVVGGYTF
j_gene: TRBJ1-5; d_gene: .; v_gene: TRBV28; CDR3aa: CASSLWQSNQPQHF
j_gene: TRBJ1-2; d_gene: .; v_gene: TRBV19; CDR3aa: CASSISGGSNYGYTF
j_gene: TRBJ2-3; d_gene: TRBD2; v_gene: TRBV7-2; CDR3aa: CASSPWTSGSADTQYF
j_gene: TRBJ2-1; d_gene: TRBD1; v_gene: TRBV9; CDR3aa: CASSVWDSYNEQFF
j_gene: TRBJ2-1; d_gene: .; v_gene: TRBV3-1/TRBV3-2; CDR3aa: CASSPIGRLPSSYNEQFF
j_gene: TRBJ2-5; d_gene: TRBD2; v_gene: TRBV30; CDR3aa: CAWRGLAGQETQYF
j_gene: TRBJ2-5; d_gene: .; v_gene: TRBV9; CDR3aa: CASSVGVEGTQYF
j_gene: TRBJ1-4; d_gene: TRBD1; v_gene: TRBV11-3; CDR3aa: CASSLHVRQGLNEKLFF
j_gene: TRBJ2-7; d_gene: .; v_gene: TRBV9; CDR3aa: CASSVQGSSYEQYF
j_gene: TRBJ2-1; d_gene: TRBD1; v_gene: TRBV4-2; CDR3aa: CASSQEMTGAFNYEQFF
j_gene: TRBJ1-5; d_gene: .; v_gene: TRBV5-8; CDR3aa: CASSLGQYSNQPQHF
j_gene: TRBJ2-3; d_gene: TRBD2; v_gene: TRBV7-2; CDR3aa: CASSSWTSGSGDTQYF
j_gene: TRBJ2-7; d_gene: TRBD2; v_gene: TRBV28; CDR3aa: CASSLASGRVYEQYF
j_gene: TRBJ2-7; d_gene: .; v_gene: TRBV6-5; CDR3aa: CASSLGAYEQYF
j_gene: TRBJ2-2; d_gene: .; v_gene: TRBV5-1; CDR3aa: CASRTRDGGTGELFF
j_gene: TRBJ2-7; d_gene: .; v_gene: TRBV9; CDR3aa: CASSVDGNPYEQYF
j_gene: TRBJ1-1; d_gene: .; v_gene: TRBV28; CDR3aa: CASQGGGAEAFF
j_gene: TRBJ2-7; d_gene: .; v_gene: TRBV6-5; CDR3aa: CATLSSISYEQYF
j_gene: TRBJ2-3; d_gene: TRBD2; v_gene: TRBV9; CDR3aa: CASSVWGGTDTQYF
j_gene: TRBJ2-1; d_gene: TRBD1; v_gene: TRBV18; CDR3aa: CASSPGTGDYNEQFF
j_gene: TRBJ2-7; d_gene: .; v_gene: TRBV5-1; CDR3aa: CASSLGQDPYEQYF
j_gene: TRBJ1-5; d_gene: .; v_gene: TRBV7-9; CDR3aa: CASALGLNQPQHF
j_gene: TRBJ1-5; d_gene: .; v_gene: TRBV5-6; CDR3aa: CASSSDRYQPQHF
j_gene: TRBJ2-7; d_gene: .; v_gene: TRBV11-2; CDR3aa: CASSLDFLSYEQYF
j_gene: TRBJ2-7; d_gene: TRBD2; v_gene: TRBV30; CDR3aa: CAWSVTAGGPYEQYF
j_gene: TRBJ2-1; d_gene: .; v_gene: TRBV6-5; CDR3aa: CASSYLYEQFF
j_gene: TRBJ1-1; d_gene: TRBD1; v_gene: TRBV15; CDR3aa: CATSREGDRGEAFF
j_gene: TRBJ1-2; d_gene: TRBD1; v_gene: TRBV7-9; CDR3aa: CASSFQGQVVNYGYTF
j_gene: TRBJ1-2; d_gene: .; v_gene: TRBV6-6; CDR3aa: CASSYGQGTYGYTF